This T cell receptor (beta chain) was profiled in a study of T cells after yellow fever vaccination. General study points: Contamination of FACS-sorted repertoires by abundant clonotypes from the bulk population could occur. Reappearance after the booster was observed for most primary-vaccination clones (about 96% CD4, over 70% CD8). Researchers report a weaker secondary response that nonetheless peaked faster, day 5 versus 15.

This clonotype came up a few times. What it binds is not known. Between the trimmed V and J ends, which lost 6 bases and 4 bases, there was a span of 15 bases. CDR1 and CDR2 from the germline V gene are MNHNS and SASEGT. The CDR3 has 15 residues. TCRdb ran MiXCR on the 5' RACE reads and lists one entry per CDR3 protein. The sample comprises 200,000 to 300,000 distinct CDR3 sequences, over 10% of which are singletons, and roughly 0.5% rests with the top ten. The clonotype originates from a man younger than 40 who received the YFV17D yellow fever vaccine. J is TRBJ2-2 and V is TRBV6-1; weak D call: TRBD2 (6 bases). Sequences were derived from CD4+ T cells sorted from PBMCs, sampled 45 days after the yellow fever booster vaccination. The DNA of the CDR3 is TGTGCCAGCAGGGGCCAGCGGGCTCTCACCGGGGAGCTGTTTTTT. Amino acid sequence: CASRGQRALTGELFF.